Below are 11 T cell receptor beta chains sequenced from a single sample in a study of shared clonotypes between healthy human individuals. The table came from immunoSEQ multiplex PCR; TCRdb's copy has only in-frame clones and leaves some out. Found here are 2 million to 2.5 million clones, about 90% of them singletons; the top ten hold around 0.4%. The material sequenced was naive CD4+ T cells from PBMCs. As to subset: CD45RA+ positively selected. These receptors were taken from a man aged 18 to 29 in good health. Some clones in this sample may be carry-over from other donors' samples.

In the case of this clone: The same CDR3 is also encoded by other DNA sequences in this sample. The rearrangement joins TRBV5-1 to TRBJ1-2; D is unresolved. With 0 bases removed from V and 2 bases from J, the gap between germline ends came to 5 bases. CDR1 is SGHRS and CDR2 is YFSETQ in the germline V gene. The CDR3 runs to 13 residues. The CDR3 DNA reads TGCGCCAGCAGCTTGGAAGGGAACTATGGCTACACCTTC. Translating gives CASSLEGNYGYTF.

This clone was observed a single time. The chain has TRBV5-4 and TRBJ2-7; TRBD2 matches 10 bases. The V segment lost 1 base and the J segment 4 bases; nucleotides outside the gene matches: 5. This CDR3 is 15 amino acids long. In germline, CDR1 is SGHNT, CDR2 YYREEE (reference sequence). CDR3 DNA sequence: TGTGCCAGCAGCTTGTCCCCTAGCGGGAGTTACGAGCAGTACTTC. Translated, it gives CASSLSPSGSYEQYF.

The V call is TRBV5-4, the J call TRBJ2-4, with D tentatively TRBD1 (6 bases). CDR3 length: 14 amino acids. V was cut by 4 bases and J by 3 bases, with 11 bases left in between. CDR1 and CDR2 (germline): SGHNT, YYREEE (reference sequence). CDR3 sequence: CASSPPGVKNIQYF. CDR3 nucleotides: TGTGCCAGCAGCCCCCCAGGGGTCAAAAACATTCAGTACTTC.

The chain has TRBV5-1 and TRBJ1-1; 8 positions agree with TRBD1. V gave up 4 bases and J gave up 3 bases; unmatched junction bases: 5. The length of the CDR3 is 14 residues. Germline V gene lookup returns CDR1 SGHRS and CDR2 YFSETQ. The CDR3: CASSKTGDDTEAFF. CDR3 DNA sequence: TGCGCCAGCAGCAAGACAGGGGATGACACTGAAGCTTTCTTT.

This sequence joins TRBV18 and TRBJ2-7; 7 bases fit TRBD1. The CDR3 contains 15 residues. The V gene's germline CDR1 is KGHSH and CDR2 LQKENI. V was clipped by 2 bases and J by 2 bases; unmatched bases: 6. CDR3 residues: CASSPMTGLPYEQYF. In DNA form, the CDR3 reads TGTGCCAGCTCACCAATGACAGGGCTCCCCTACGAGCAGTACTTC.

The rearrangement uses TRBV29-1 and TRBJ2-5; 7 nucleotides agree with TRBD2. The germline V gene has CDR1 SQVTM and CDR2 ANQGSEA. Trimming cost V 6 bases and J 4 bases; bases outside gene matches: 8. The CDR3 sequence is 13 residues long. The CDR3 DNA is TGCAGCGTAAGAGGGAGGGCCGGAGAGACCCAGTACTTC. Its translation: CSVRGRAGETQYF.

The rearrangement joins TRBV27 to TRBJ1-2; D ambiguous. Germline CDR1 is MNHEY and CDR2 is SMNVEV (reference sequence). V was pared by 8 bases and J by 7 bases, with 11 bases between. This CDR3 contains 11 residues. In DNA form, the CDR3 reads TGTGCCAGCGGCATTTGGGTTGGCTACACCTTC. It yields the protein CASGIWVGYTF.

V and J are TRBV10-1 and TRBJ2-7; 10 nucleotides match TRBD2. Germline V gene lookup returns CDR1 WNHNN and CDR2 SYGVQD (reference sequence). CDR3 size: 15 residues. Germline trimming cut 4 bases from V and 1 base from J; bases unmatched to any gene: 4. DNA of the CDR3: TGCGCCAGCAGTGCAGGACTAGCGGAATCCTACGAGCAGTACTTC. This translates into CASSAGLAESYEQYF.

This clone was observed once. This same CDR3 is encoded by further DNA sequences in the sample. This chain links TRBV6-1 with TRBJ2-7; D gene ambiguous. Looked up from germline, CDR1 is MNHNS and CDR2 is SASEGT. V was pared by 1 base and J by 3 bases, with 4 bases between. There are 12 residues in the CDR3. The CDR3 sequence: CASSEGLYEQYF. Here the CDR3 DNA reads TGTGCCAGCAGTGAAGGTCTCTACGAGCAGTACTTC.

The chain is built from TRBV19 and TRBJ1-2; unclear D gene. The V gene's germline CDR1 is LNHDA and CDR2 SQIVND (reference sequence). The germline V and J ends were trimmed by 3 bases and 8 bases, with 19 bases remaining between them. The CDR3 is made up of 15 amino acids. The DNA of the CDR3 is TGTGCCAGTAGTATCAGTCGACCGTCACCTGGGGGCTACACCTTC. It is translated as CASSISRPSPGGYTF.

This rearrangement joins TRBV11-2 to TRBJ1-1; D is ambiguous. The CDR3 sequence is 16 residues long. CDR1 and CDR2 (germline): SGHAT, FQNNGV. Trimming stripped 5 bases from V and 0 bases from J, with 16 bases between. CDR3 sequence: CASSLFGVEVNTEAFF. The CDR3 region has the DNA TGTGCCAGCAGCCTATTCGGGGTAGAGGTGAACACTGAAGCTTTCTTT.